The 16 T cell receptor beta chains reported below all come from one sample, sequenced in a study of blood T cell repertoires in COVID-19. Clones were read by immunoSEQ multiplex PCR, and TCRdb kept only the in-frame ones, dropping some. Among about 280,000 clones listed, roughly 80% were seen once. Sequencing was done on a sample of PBMCs or T cells enriched from blood (not recorded which). The receptors shown here come from a man in his forties who had been exposed to COVID-19.

This clone occurred once. This sequence joins TRBV5-6 and TRBJ1-1; possibly TRBD1 for D (6 bases). CDR1 SGHDT and CDR2 YYEEEE come from the germline V gene. The V end was cut by 4 bases, the J end by 4 bases, with 11 bases between. The CDR3 covers 13 residues. The DNA of the CDR3 is TGTGCCAGCAGCCCAATCAGGGGCACTGAAGCTTTCTTT. Residues: CASSPIRGTEAFF.

This clone was seen only a few times. The gene calls are TRBV6-1 and TRBJ1-3; 7 nucleotides line up with TRBD1. There are 17 residues in the CDR3. After removal of 0 bases from V and 0 bases from J, the junction contained 5 bases not matched to a gene. Germline V gene sequence: CDR1 MNHNS, CDR2 SASEGT. CDR3 protein: CASSEATGDSSGNTIYF. As DNA, the CDR3 is TGTGCCAGCAGTGAAGCTACAGGGGACAGCTCTGGAAACACCATATATTTT.

V gene TRBV3-1 (or the pseudogene TRBV3-2) combines with J gene TRBJ2-3; perhaps TRBD1 as D (6 bases). Trimming took off 5 bases at V and 3 bases at J, with 24 bases between the two ends. This CDR3 contains 18 residues. Looked up from germline, CDR1 is LGHDT and CDR2 is YNNKEL (reference sequence). CDR3 sequence reads: CASSSSYPDSSGTDTQYF. DNA of the CDR3: TGTGCCAGCAGCTCTTCATATCCGGACAGCTCGGGAACAGATACGCAGTATTTT.

This chain uses TRBV2 with TRBJ1-5, with D maybe TRBD1 (6 bases). The V and J ends lost 7 bases and 8 bases respectively, with 12 bases between them. CDR1 is SNHLY, CDR2 FYNNEI, per germline. The CDR3 is made up of 12 amino acids. CDR3 DNA: TGTGCCAGCACCCGAGGGGGAGAGCCCCAGCATTTT. The encoded protein is CASTRGGEPQHF.

This clone came up once. This chain uses TRBV24-1 with TRBJ2-5, with TRBD1 matching over 11 bases. The germline gives CDR1 KGHDR, CDR2 SFDVKD. The V segment lost 4 bases and the J segment 4 bases; nucleotides outside the gene matches: 7. The length of the CDR3 is 16 residues. The CDR3 loop is CATSDSGTGGGETQYF. The CDR3 nucleotides are TGTGCCACCAGTGACTCCGGGACAGGGGGGGGAGAGACCCAGTACTTC.

This sequence joins TRBV4-1 and TRBJ2-6; the D gene is possibly TRBD2 (6 bases). CDR1 is MGHRA, CDR2 YSYEKL, per germline. There are 21 residues in the CDR3. With 4 bases removed from V and 3 bases from J, the gap between germline ends came to 28 bases. The CDR3 DNA reads TGCGCCAGCAGCCTGGAAAAGGGAATGGCGGGATCCCTCCTTGGGGCCAACGTCCTGACTTTC. It translates to CASSLEKGMAGSLLGANVLTF.

CDR3 sequence reads: CASSLTGSAYTGELFF. CDR3 nucleotides: TGTGCCAGCAGCTTAACTGGTAGCGCTTACACCGGGGAGCTGTTTTTT. This chain uses TRBV7-3 with TRBJ2-2, with D possibly TRBD2 on 5 matching bases. Germline CDR1 and CDR2: SGHTA and FQGTGA. The CDR3 extends over 16 amino acids. V was trimmed by 0 bases and J by 3 bases, leaving 11 bases between them.

V is TRBV5-1 and J is TRBJ1-1, with a weak D call TRBD1 (5 bases). Per the germline V gene, CDR1 is SGHRS and CDR2 is YFSETQ. The CDR3 has 13 amino acids. With 4 bases removed from V and 3 bases from J, the gap between germline ends came to 10 bases. CDR3 amino acids: CASSPRGYTEAFF. For the CDR3, the DNA is TGCGCCAGCAGCCCACGGGGGTACACTGAAGCTTTCTTT.

V gene TRBV6-5 combines with J gene TRBJ2-1; 7 positions match TRBD1. CDR1 is MNHEY, CDR2 SVGAGI, per germline. Germline trimming cut 0 bases from V and 12 bases from J; bases unmatched to any gene: 11. CDR3 length: 15 residues. CDR3 region: CASSYSWDRDSLQFF. The CDR3 region has the DNA TGTGCCAGCAGTTACTCTTGGGACCGGGACAGCCTGCAGTTCTTC.

The chain couples TRBV7-9 to TRBJ2-2; possibly TRBD1 for D (6 bases). CDR1 and CDR2 from the germline V gene are SEHNR and FQNEAQ (reference sequence). With 3 bases removed from V and 9 bases from J, the gap between germline ends came to 17 bases. CDR3 size: 15 residues. The CDR3 DNA reads as TGTGCCAGCAGCTTTGGACAGTCCGGGGCAAGGGAGCTGTTTTTT. It codes for CASSFGQSGARELFF.

This chain joins TRBV5-5 and TRBJ1-3, with 12 bases aligning to TRBD1. The CDR3 length is 16 residues. Germline V lookup: CDR1 SGHKS, CDR2 YYEKEE (reference sequence). J gave up 0 bases and V 7 bases, and 5 bases lay outside the gene matches. The CDR3 nucleotides are TGTGCCAGCTCCCGGGACAGGGGGCCCTCTGGAAACACCATATATTTT. It codes for CASSRDRGPSGNTIYF.

The V call is TRBV19, the J call TRBJ2-1; a weak D match, TRBD1 (5 bases). Germline V gene data show CDR1 as LNHDA and CDR2 as SQIVND (reference sequence). Deletions cut 5 bases from V and 6 bases from J, with 11 bases between. The CDR3 sequence is 13 residues long. CDR3 sequence reads: CASSPTGGNEQFF. As DNA, the CDR3 is TGTGCCAGTAGTCCAACAGGCGGCAATGAGCAGTTCTTC. The whole variable domain, filled in from reference TRBV19 and TRBJ2-1, reads DGGITQSPKYLFRKEGQNVTLSCEQNLNHDAMYWYRQDPGQGLRLIYYSQIVNDFQKGDIAEGYSVSREKKESFPLTVTSAQKNPTAFYLCASSPTGGNEQFFGPGTRLTVL.

A few counts support this clone. This chain joins TRBV19 and TRBJ2-3; D is undetermined. Trimming removed 4 bases at V and 2 bases at J, with 4 bases between. There are 12 residues in the CDR3. CDR1 is LNHDA, CDR2 SQIVND, per germline (reference sequence). The CDR3 coding sequence is TGTGCCAGTAGTACTACCACAGATACGCAGTATTTT. As protein: CASSTTTDTQYF.

The V call is TRBV6-1, the J call TRBJ2-3; 11 positions agree with TRBD2. The junction had 6 bases not matched to a gene; V was cut back by 1 base and J by 9 bases. This CDR3 has 15 residues. Germline CDR1 reads MNHNS; CDR2 reads SASEGT. DNA for the CDR3: TGTGCCAGCAGTGAAGACTCGGGACTAGCGGTCACGCAGTATTTT. Translating it yields CASSEDSGLAVTQYF.

The chain combines TRBV28 with TRBJ2-5; 8 nucleotides line up with TRBD2. V lost 5 bases and J lost 2; bases outside the gene matches: 7. This CDR3 region has 15 residues. The germline V gene encodes CDR1 MDHEN and CDR2 SYDVKM. The chain's CDR3 is CASSQPRGGQETQYF. CDR3 sequence (DNA): TGTGCCAGCAGTCAACCACGGGGGGGTCAAGAGACCCAGTACTTC.

The chain employs TRBV19 and TRBJ1-3, with D possibly TRBD1 on 5 matching bases. V lost 5 bases and J 4 bases, leaving 15 bases between the germline ends. The CDR3 is 15 residues long. Germline V gene data show CDR1 as LNHDA and CDR2 as SQIVND (reference sequence). CDR3 coding DNA: TGTGCCAGTAGTCCAAAAGCAGGGTTCGGAAACACCATATATTTT. Translated, it gives CASSPKAGFGNTIYF. Combining the CDR3 with reference TRBV19 and TRBJ1-3 gives the whole variable domain DGGITQSPKYLFRKEGQNVTLSCEQNLNHDAMYWYRQDPGQGLRLIYYSQIVNDFQKGDIAEGYSVSREKKESFPLTVTSAQKNPTAFYLCASSPKAGFGNTIYFGEGSWLTVV.